This T cell receptor (beta chain) was recorded in a study of blood T cell repertoires in COVID-19. Some clones are missing from TCRdb's copy, which holds only in-frame ones; the method was immunoSEQ multiplex PCR. The sample carries some 290,000 clones, 80% to 90% recorded once. Sequenced material: peripheral blood. The sequence was collected from a woman aged 25-40 years with COVID-19, enrolled during active disease.

CDR3 in amino acids: CASSQRTTGGGTGELFF. The CDR3 DNA reads as TGCGCCAGCAGCCAAAGGACCACAGGGGGAGGGACCGGGGAGCTGTTTTTT. V gene TRBV4-1 combines with J gene TRBJ2-2, with D possibly TRBD1 on 8 matching bases. The CDR3 runs 17 residues. Trimming removed 2 bases from V and 5 bases from J, with 18 bases in between. The germline V gene encodes CDR1 MGHRA and CDR2 YSYEKL.